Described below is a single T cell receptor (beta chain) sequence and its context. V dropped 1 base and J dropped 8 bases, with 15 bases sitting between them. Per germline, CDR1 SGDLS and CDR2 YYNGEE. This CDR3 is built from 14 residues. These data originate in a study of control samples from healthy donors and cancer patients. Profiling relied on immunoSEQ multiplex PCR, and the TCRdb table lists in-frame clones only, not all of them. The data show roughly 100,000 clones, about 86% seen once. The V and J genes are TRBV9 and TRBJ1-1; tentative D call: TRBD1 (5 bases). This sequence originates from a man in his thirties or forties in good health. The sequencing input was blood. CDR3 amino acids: CASSVTGTAKEAFF. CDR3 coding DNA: TGTGCCAGCAGCGTAACCGGGACGGCCAAAGAAGCTTTCTTT.